A single sample gave rise to the 21 T cell receptor beta chains below, sequenced in a study of blood T cells in healthy people across ages. With a J-beta primer mix and a sample-barcoded 5' primer, a second PCR ran about 6 to 11 cycles. TCRdb reanalysed the 5' RACE reads using MiXCR and keeps one entry per CDR3 protein. The top ten clones hold under 20% of a sample with 700,000 to 1,000,000 distinct CDR3 sequences, about 42% of them seen once. Sequenced material: blood. The receptors come from a man aged 55 to 70 in good health.

This clonotype came up a few times. The genes are TRBV6-6 and TRBJ1-1; 9 nucleotides line up with TRBD1. The CDR3 extends over 16 amino acids. V gave up 2 bases and J gave up 9 bases; unmatched junction bases: 13. Germline V CDR1 and CDR2: MNHNY, SVGAGI (reference sequence). Written as DNA, the CDR3 is TGTGCCAGCAGTTACCAACCCTTGACAGGGGGGTTTAAAGCTTTCTTT. Protein product: CASSYQPLTGGFKAFF.

The chain has TRBV27 and TRBJ1-6; 9 nucleotides align to TRBD1. This CDR3 has 16 residues. CDR1 and CDR2 from the germline V gene are MNHEY and SMNVEV (reference sequence). V was clipped by 3 bases and J by 7 bases; unmatched bases: 7. CDR3 in amino acids: CASSFKQGASNSPLHF. For the CDR3, the DNA is TGTGCCAGCAGTTTTAAACAGGGGGCGAGCAATTCACCCCTCCACTTT.

In regard to this clonotype: One junction end disagrees with the germline gene, perhaps due to a read error. J is TRBJ2-2 and V is TRBV6-6, with D possibly TRBD1 on 6 matching bases. This CDR3 comprises 13 residues. CDR1 is MNHNY and CDR2 is SVGAGI in the germline V gene (reference sequence). The CDR3 coding sequence is TGTGCCGGCAGTTCCTACAGGGCCGGGGAGCTGTTTTTT. This encodes CAGSSYRAGELFF.

This clonotype appeared once. The chain uses TRBV15 and TRBJ2-3, with 10 positions matching TRBD2. CDR1 is LNHNV, CDR2 YYDKDF, per germline (reference sequence). Trimming at V came to 5 bases and at J to 7 bases, leaving 9 bases not matched to a gene. The CDR3 has 15 residues. CDR3 coding DNA: TGTGCCACCAGCTCAAGCGGGGGGGCCTCCAATACGCAGTATTTT. Protein sequence: CATSSSGGASNTQYF.

The gene calls are TRBV7-2 and TRBJ1-6; D gene unclear. This CDR3 has 16 amino acids. Per the germline V gene, CDR1 is SGHTA and CDR2 is FQGNSA. Trimming removed 1 base at V and 13 bases at J, with 20 bases between. The CDR3 DNA is TGTGCCAGCAGCTTAGTTCGGGGAGGGTGGATGGGTCCCCTCCACTTT. This codes for CASSLVRGGWMGPLHF. Looking up the rest from reference TRBV7-2 and TRBJ1-6 gives the full variable domain: GAGVSQSPSNKVTEKGKDVELRCDPISGHTALYWYRQSLGQGLEFLIYFQGNSAPDKSGLPSDRFSAERTGGSVSTLTIQRTQQEDSAVYLCASSLVRGGWMGPLHFGNGTRLTVT.

This clonotype was seen a single time. The chain carries TRBV20-1 and TRBJ2-5, with D possibly being TRBD2 (7 bases). The J call could be wrong; TRBJ2-7 is a better fit for the DNA end. The CDR3 covers 13 residues. Germline V gene data show CDR1 as DFQATT and CDR2 as SNEGSKA (reference sequence). This chain's CDR3 is CSAREAGHYEQYF. Written as DNA, the CDR3 is TGCAGTGCTAGGGAAGCGGGACACTACGAGCAGTACTTC.

The J gene is TRBJ2-1, the V gene TRBV12-3 or TRBV12-4; 12 positions agree with TRBD2. The CDR3 loop spans 15 amino acids. V gave up 6 bases and J gave up 4 bases; unmatched junction bases: 4. Written as DNA, the CDR3 is TGTGCCAGCAGACCACTAGCGGGGGGTTACAATGAGCAGTTCTTC. This gives the protein CASRPLAGGYNEQFF.

This clonotype was seen a handful of times. V and J are TRBV29-1 and TRBJ2-1; 9 nucleotides line up with TRBD2. The ends lost 3 bases at V and 7 bases at J; junction bases unmatched: 7. Germline CDR1 reads SQVTM; CDR2 reads ANQGSEA. CDR3 size: 14 residues. In DNA, the CDR3 is TGCAGCGTTGACCACGCGGGGGGGCGGAATGAGCAGTTCTTC. Its protein is CSVDHAGGRNEQFF.

The genes are TRBV27 and TRBJ2-1; TRBD1 is a possible D gene (5 bases). The CDR3 is 15 residues long. Germline CDR1 reads MNHEY; CDR2 reads SMNVEV (reference sequence). Trimming pared 5 bases from V and 7 bases from J, leaving 18 bases between. The DNA for the CDR3 is TGTGCCAGCAGTCGAAACCCGGCAGGGCTGAATGAGCAGTTCTTC. This sequence encodes CASSRNPAGLNEQFF.

This clonotype was seen only a few times. V and J are TRBV7-2 and TRBJ2-1; 7 bases match TRBD2. From germline, CDR1 is SGHTA and CDR2 FQGNSA. V gave up 2 bases and J gave up 5 bases; unmatched junction bases: 6. The CDR3 is made up of 15 amino acids. CDR3: CASSLTSGVNNEQFF. Here the CDR3 DNA reads TGTGCCAGCAGCTTAACAAGCGGGGTAAACAATGAGCAGTTCTTC.

The CDR3 sequence: CASSGSDLNTEAFF. The DNA for the CDR3 is TGTGCCAGCAGTGGGAGCGACTTGAACACTGAAGCTTTCTTT. This chain uses TRBV6-6 with TRBJ1-1; D unresolved. The CDR3 length is 14 residues. With 5 bases removed from V and 0 bases from J, the gap between germline ends came to 10 bases. The germline CDR1 and CDR2 sequences are MNHNY and SVGAGI (reference sequence).

As DNA, the CDR3 is TGCCTAGCTAGACAGGGTGTGAATGAGCAGTACTTC. It encodes CLARQGVNEQYF. The chain joins TRBV20-1 to TRBJ2-1, with 7 bases that match TRBD1. Gene TRBJ2-7 matches the end of the DNA better, so the J call may be wrong. The V gene's germline CDR1 is DFQATT and CDR2 SNEGSKA (reference sequence). The CDR3 is made up of 12 amino acids.

The table lists this clonotype with a few counts. The chain links TRBV7-2 to TRBJ2-1; D tentatively reads TRBD1 or TRBD2 (7 bases each). The CDR3 contains 15 residues. Germline V gene data show CDR1 as SGHTA and CDR2 as FQGNSA. V lost 4 bases and J lost 8, with 18 bases in between. CDR3 loop: CASSSGGRGIYEQFF. CDR3 DNA sequence: TGTGCCAGCAGCTCGGGGGGCAGGGGGATCTATGAGCAGTTCTTC.

This clonotype appeared a few times. The chain employs TRBV20-1 and TRBJ2-7, with 10 nucleotides matching TRBD1. The CDR3 has 14 residues. V lost 1 base, J lost 2 bases, and 2 bases stayed unmatched. The germline CDR1 and CDR2 sequences are DFQATT and SNEGSKA (reference sequence). CDR3 residues: CSARATGGAYEQYF. DNA of the CDR3: TGCAGTGCTAGAGCGACAGGGGGCGCCTACGAGCAGTACTTC.

V is TRBV12-3 or TRBV12-4 and J is TRBJ2-5, with no clear D. This CDR3 has 13 amino acids. Trimming took off 5 bases at V and 5 bases at J, with 12 bases between the two ends. CDR3 sequence: CASSPGDIETQYF. The CDR3 DNA is TGTGCCAGCAGTCCCGGCGACATCGAGACCCAGTACTTC.

This chain links TRBV12-3 or TRBV12-4 with TRBJ2-1; possibly TRBD1 for D (6 bases). The CDR3 totals 13 residues. Trimming left V 2 bases short and J 10 bases short, with 12 bases between. CDR3: CASSLRQEYEQFF. In DNA, the CDR3 is TGTGCCAGCAGTTTAAGACAGGAGTACGAGCAGTTCTTC.

V usage is TRBV4-3 and J usage is TRBJ2-6; TRBD1 agrees at 8 bases. Trimming cost V 1 base and J 1 base; bases outside gene matches: 12. The germline gives CDR1 LGHNA, CDR2 YSLEER. CDR3 size: 20 residues. As DNA, the CDR3 is TGCGCCAGCAGCCAAGTTCGCCTGGACAGGGTGTTATCTGGGGCCAACGTCCTGACTTTC. Its protein product is CASSQVRLDRVLSGANVLTF.

The V and J genes are TRBV11-3 and TRBJ1-1; no firm D call. In germline, CDR1 is SGHNT, CDR2 YENEEA. The CDR3 is made up of 12 amino acids. Trimming shortened V by 5 bases and J by 4 bases, and 8 bases separated the two germline ends. The CDR3 is CASSRFSTEAFF. The CDR3 bases are TGTGCCAGCAGCCGCTTCAGCACTGAAGCTTTCTTT.

This clonotype was recorded only once. This sequence joins TRBV5-1 and TRBJ1-2; D might be TRBD1 (5 bases). Germline CDR1 is SGHRS and CDR2 is YFSETQ. The CDR3 sequence is 13 residues long. Trimming took off 7 bases at V and 3 bases at J, with 13 bases between the two ends. This CDR3 reads CASGPKGDYGYTF. The CDR3, as DNA: TGCGCCAGCGGTCCGAAAGGGGACTATGGCTACACCTTC.

This clonotype was observed a handful of times. The genes are TRBV6-6 and TRBJ1-4, with D hard to call. This CDR3 is built from 13 residues. Germline CDR1 is MNHNY and CDR2 is SVGAGI (reference sequence). V gave up 5 bases and J gave up 8 bases, with 12 bases separating them. The chain's CDR3 is CASSRSGGEKLFF. The CDR3 DNA reads as TGTGCCAGCAGTAGATCGGGTGGGGAAAAACTGTTTTTT.

The sample holds a few counts of this clonotype. The genes are TRBV5-1 and TRBJ2-5; 7 nucleotides line up with TRBD2. The CDR3 has 14 residues. The V gene end was trimmed by 4 bases and the J gene end by 1 base; junction bases not matched to a gene: 4. Looked up from germline, CDR1 is SGHRS and CDR2 is YFSETQ. In DNA, the CDR3 is TGCGCCAGCAGCCGGGGGGTACTCCAAGAGACCCAGTACTTC. Protein: CASSRGVLQETQYF.